The sequence of this T cell receptor (beta chain) was determined in a study of OX40 agonist ivuxolimab in advanced cancers. Data came from immunoSEQ multiplex PCR; TCRdb stores just in-frame clones and leaves some out. The repertoire holds approximately 50,000 clones, with around 88% as singletons. CDR3 length: 13 amino acids. The junction had 2 bases not matched to a gene; V was cut back by 9 bases and J by 0 bases. Per the germline V gene, CDR1 is LNHDA and CDR2 is SQIVND (reference sequence). This sequence originates from an adult with an advanced solid tumor such as melanoma, head and neck, liver or kidney cancer. The chain combines TRBV19 with TRBJ1-5, with 7 bases lining up with TRBD1. The material was CD4+ or CD8+ T cells sorted from blood, obtained in a trial of the OX40 agonist ivuxolimab. In DNA, the CDR3 is TGTGCCAGCAGGGACAGTAGCAATCAGCCCCAGCATTTT. Encoded protein: CASRDSSNQPQHF.